This TCR beta chain is drawn from a study of blood T cells in healthy people across ages. Study background: In model experiments, template switching was able to capture about one barcoded beta molecule for every two T cells that were present.

Study outcomes and limitations: A roughly linear fall in TCR beta diversity per million T cells was seen with increasing age. It was not possible, with unsorted PBMCs, to conclusively compare naive and antigen-experienced cells.

This clonotype was seen a handful of times. Its matching antigen is unknown. V lost 1 base and J lost 6, with 7 bases in between. From germline, CDR1 is SGHRS and CDR2 YFSETQ. The CDR3 loop spans 12 amino acids. Then a second PCR, running roughly 7 to 11 cycles, was carried out with a sample-barcoded 5' primer and a J-beta primer mix. TCRdb used MiXCR to reprocess the 5' RACE reads, holding one entry per CDR3 protein. The top ten hold around 8% of the sample, which has 1.2 million to 1.5 million distinct CDR3 sequences, 40% to 50% seen once. The rearrangement links TRBV5-1 to TRBJ1-2, with a possible D match to TRBD1 (5 bases). Specimen: blood. The sequence was obtained from a woman aged 18-29 years in good health. The CDR3 loop is CASSLKGDGYTF. CDR3 DNA sequence: TGCGCCAGCAGCTTGAAAGGGGATGGCTACACCTTC. The full variable domain, rest sourced from reference TRBV5-1 and TRBJ1-2, is KAGVTQTPRYLIKTRGQQVTLSCSPISGHRSVSWYQQTPGQGLQFLFEYFSETQRNKGNFPGRFSGRQFSNSRSEMNVSTLELGDSALYLCASSLKGDGYTFGSGTRLTVV.